This T cell receptor (beta chain) was sequenced in a study of long-term antiretroviral therapy in people with HIV. The count of this clone is one. Samples were assayed with immunoSEQ v3.0 at survey level. Produced via immunoSEQ multiplex PCR; TCRdb's table is partial and in-frame only. The sample has 23,000 or so clones; around 80% are singletons. This CDR3 is 14 amino acids long. CDR1 and CDR2 from the germline V gene are SGHRS and YFSETQ. The V end was cut by 2 bases, the J end by 0 bases, with 6 bases between. All donors provided no fewer than one pre-ART and no fewer than two post-ART PBMC samples. Treatment for all HIV-infected participants took place in the United States.

This chain links TRBV5-1 with TRBJ2-1; no definite D call. The TCR was taken from a man aged 45-65 years with HIV. This material consisted of unsorted PBMCs, taken 0.3 years after starting antiretroviral therapy. The CDR3 DNA sequence: TGCGCCAGCAGCTTCAGCAGCTCCTACAATGAGCAGTTCTTC. Translated: CASSFSSSYNEQFF.